This T cell receptor (beta chain) was found in a study of Ad26.COV2.S vaccination and SARS-CoV-2 variants. Overall study: By the intramuscular route, Ad26.COV2.S was given once, or twice 56 days apart.

Repertoires were generated with immunoSEQ multiplex PCR, while TCRdb's copy carries only in-frame clones and drops some. The table has more than 300,000 clones, approximately 86% seen once; the top ten hold 2% to 2.5%. Treatment in this sample: about 20 received Ad26.COV2.S at low or high dose, single or two shots; a few received placebo; per-sample allocation not given. Sampling was performed 63 days after the first vaccine or placebo injection. V was clipped by 2 bases and J by 5 bases; unmatched bases: 3. This CDR3 spans 14 amino acids. Looked up from germline, CDR1 is KGHSH and CDR2 is LQKENI. The source is a person aged 18 to 65 who received the Ad26.COV2.S COVID-19 vaccine or a placebo. The material sequenced was peripheral blood, taken in a trial of Ad26.COV2.S vaccine versus placebo. This sequence joins TRBV18 and TRBJ1-2, with 9 bases fitting TRBD1. The DNA of the CDR3 is TGTGCCAGCTCACCAACCGGGACAGGGTATGGCTACACCTTC. This translates into CASSPTGTGYGYTF.